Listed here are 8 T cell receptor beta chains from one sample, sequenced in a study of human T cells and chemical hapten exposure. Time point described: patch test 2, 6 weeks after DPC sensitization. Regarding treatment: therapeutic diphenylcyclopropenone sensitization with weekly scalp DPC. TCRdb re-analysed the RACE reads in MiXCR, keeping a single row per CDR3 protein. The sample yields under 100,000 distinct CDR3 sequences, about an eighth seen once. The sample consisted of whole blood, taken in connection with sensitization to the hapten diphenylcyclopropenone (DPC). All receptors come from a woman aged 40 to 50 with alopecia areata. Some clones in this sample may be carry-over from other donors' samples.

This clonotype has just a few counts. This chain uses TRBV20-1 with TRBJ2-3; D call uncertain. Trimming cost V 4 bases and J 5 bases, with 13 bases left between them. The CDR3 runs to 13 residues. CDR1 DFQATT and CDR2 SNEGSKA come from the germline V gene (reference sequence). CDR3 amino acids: CSAIKPAQDTQYF. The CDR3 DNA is TGCAGTGCTATAAAGCCAGCACAAGATACGCAGTATTTT.

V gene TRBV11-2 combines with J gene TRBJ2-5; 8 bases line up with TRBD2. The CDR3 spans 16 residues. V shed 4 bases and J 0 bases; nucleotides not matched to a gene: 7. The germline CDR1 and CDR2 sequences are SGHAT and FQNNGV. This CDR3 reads CASSSETSVYQETQYF. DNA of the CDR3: TGTGCCAGCAGCTCGGAGACTAGCGTGTACCAAGAGACCCAGTACTTC.

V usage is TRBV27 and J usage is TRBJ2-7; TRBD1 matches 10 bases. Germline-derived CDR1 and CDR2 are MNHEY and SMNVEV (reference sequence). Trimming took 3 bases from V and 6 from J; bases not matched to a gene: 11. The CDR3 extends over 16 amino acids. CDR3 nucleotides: TGTGCCAGCAGTTTGCAAACGGGACAGGGGCCCCTCGAGCAGTACTTC. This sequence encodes CASSLQTGQGPLEQYF.

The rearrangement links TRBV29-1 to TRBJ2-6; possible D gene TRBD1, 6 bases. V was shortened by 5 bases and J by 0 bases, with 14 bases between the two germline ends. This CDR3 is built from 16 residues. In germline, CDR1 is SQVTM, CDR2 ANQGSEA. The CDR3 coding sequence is TGCAGCGTTTCATCAGGGGCCAACTCTGGGGCCAACGTCCTGACTTTC. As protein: CSVSSGANSGANVLTF.

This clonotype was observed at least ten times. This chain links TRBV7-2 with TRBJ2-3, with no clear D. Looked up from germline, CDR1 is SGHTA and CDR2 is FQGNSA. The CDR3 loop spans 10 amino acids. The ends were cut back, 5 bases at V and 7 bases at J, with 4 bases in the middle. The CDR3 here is CASSDYTQYF. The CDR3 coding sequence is TGTGCCAGCAGCGACTATACGCAGTATTTT.

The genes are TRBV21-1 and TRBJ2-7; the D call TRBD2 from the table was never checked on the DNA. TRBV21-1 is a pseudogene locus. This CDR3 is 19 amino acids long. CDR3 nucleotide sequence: TGTGCCAGCAGCCATACCTCCGGGACTAGCGGAGGAAAATGCTACGAGCAGTACTTC. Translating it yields CASSHTSGTSGGKCYEQYF.

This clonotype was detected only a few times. The DNA for the CDR3 is TGTGCCAGCAGCCAAACCGCAGATACGCAGTATTTT. Encoded protein: CASSQTADTQYF. The chain employs TRBV3-1 and TRBJ2-3; D unclear. Trimming took off 2 bases at V and 4 bases at J, with 4 bases between the two ends. CDR1 is LGHDT and CDR2 is YNNKEL in the germline V gene (reference sequence). The CDR3 extends over 12 amino acids.

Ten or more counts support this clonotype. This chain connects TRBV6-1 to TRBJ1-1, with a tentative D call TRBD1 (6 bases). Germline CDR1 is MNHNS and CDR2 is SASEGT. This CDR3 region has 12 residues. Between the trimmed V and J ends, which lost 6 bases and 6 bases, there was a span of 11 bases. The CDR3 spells CASSHRTAEAFF. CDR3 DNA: TGTGCCAGCAGCCACAGGACAGCTGAAGCTTTCTTT.